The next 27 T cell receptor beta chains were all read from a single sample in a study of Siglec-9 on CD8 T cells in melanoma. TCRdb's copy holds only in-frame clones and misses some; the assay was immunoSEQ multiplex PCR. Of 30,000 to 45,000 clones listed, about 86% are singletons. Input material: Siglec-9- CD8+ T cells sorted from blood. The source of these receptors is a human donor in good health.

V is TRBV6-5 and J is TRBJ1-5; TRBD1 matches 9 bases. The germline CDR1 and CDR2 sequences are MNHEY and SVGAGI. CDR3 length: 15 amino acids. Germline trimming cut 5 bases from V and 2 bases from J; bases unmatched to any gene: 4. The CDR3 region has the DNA TGTGCCAGCAGTCACAGGGGGCTTGGCAATCAGCCCCAGCATTTT. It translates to CASSHRGLGNQPQHF.

The CDR3: CASSLGWGTAEAFF. The CDR3 DNA reads TGTGCCAGCAGCTTAGGATGGGGTACTGCTGAAGCTTTCTTT. The chain has TRBV13 and TRBJ1-1, with unresolved D. The CDR3 is 14 residues long. V was cut by 0 bases and J by 6 bases, with 11 bases left in between. From germline, CDR1 is PRHDT and CDR2 FYEKMQ (reference sequence). Variable domain in full (rest from reference TRBV13 and TRBJ1-1): AAGVIQSPRHLIKEKRETATLKCYPIPRHDTVYWYQQGPGQDPQFLISFYEKMQSDKGSIPDRFSAQQFSDYHSELNMSSLELGDSALYFCASSLGWGTAEAFFGQGTRLTVV.

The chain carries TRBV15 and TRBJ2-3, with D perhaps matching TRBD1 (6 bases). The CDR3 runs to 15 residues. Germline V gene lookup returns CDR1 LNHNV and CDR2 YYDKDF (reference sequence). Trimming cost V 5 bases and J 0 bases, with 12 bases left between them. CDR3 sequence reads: CATSSGHQSTDTQYF. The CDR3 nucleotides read TGTGCCACCAGCTCGGGACACCAAAGCACAGATACGCAGTATTTT.

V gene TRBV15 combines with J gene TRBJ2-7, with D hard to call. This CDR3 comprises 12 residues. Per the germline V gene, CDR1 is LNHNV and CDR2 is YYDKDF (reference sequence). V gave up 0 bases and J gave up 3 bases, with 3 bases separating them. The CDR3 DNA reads TGTGCCACCAGCAGAGATCGCTACGAGCAGTACTTC. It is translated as CATSRDRYEQYF.

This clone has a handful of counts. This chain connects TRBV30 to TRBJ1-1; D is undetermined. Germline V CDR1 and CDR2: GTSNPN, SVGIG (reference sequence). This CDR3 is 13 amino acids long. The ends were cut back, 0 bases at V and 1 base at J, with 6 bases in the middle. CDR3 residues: CAWSVLGNTEAFF. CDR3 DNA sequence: TGTGCCTGGAGTGTACTAGGGAACACTGAAGCTTTCTTT.

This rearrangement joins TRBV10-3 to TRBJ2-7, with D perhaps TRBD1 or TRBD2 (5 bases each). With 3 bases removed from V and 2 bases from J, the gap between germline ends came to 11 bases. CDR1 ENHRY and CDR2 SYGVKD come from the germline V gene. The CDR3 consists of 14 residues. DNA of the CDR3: TGTGCCATCAGTGAAGGCCAGGGACCCTACGAGCAGTACTTC. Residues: CAISEGQGPYEQYF.

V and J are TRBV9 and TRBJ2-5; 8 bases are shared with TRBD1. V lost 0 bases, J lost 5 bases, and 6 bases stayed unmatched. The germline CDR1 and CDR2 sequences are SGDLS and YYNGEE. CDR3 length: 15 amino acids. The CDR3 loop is CASSVEGTGRETQYF. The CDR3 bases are TGTGCCAGCAGCGTAGAAGGGACAGGCCGCGAGACCCAGTACTTC.

CDR3 coding DNA: TGTGCCAGCAGCCCTAGGTCTTCCGGGGGCGGCTATGGCTACACCTTC. Residues: CASSPRSSGGGYGYTF. The chain has TRBV14 and TRBJ1-2; D is possibly TRBD1 (6 bases). The length of the CDR3 is 16 residues. Germline assignment: CDR1 SGHDN and CDR2 FVKESK. V lost 4 bases to trimming and J lost 4 bases, with 19 bases between them.

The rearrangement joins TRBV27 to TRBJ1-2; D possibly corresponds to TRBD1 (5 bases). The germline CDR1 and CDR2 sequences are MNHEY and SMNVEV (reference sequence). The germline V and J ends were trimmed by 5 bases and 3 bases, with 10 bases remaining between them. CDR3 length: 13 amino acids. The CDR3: CASSRRGDYGYTF. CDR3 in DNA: TGTGCCAGCAGTCGCCGGGGGGACTATGGCTACACCTTC.

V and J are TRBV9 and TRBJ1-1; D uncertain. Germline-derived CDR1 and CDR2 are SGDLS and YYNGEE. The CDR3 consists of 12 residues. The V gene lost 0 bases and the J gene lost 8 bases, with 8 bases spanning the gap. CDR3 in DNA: TGTGCCAGCAGCGTAGGGGAAACAGAAGCTTTCTTT. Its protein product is CASSVGETEAFF.

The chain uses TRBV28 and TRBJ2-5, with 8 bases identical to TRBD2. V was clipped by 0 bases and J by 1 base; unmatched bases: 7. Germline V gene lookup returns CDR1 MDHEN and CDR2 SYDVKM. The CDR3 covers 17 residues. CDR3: CASSLWSSGRFQETQYF. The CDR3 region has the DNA TGTGCCAGCAGTTTATGGTCCAGCGGGAGATTCCAAGAGACCCAGTACTTC.

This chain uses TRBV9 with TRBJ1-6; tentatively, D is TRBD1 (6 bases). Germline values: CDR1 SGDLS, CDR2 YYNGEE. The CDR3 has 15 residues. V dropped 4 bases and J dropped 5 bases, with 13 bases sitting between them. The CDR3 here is CASSFRTEHNSPLHF. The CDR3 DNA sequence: TGTGCCAGCAGCTTCCGGACAGAGCATAATTCACCCCTCCACTTT.

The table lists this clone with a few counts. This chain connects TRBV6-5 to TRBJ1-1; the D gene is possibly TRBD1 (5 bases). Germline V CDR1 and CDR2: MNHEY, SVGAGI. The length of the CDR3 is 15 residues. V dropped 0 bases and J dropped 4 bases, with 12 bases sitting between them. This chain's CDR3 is CASSYSQVGFTEAFF. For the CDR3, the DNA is TGTGCCAGCAGTTACTCACAGGTCGGGTTCACTGAAGCTTTCTTT.

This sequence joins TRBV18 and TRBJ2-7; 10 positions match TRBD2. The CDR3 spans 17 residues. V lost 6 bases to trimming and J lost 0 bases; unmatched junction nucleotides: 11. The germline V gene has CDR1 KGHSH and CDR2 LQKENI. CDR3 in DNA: TGTGCCAGCTCTGCCGAGACTAGCGGGCTAAGCTCCTACGAGCAGTACTTC. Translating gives CASSAETSGLSSYEQYF.

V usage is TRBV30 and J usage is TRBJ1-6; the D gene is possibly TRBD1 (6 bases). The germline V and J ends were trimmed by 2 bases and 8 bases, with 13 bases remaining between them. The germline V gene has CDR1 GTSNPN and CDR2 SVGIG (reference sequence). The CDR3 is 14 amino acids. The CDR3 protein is CAWSFGRGHSPLHF. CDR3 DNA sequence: TGTGCCTGGAGTTTCGGCAGGGGTCATTCACCCCTCCACTTT.

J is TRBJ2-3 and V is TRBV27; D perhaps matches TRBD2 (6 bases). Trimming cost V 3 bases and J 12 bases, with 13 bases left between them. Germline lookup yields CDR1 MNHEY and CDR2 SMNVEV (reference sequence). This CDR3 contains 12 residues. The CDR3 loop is CASSFGAGSQYF. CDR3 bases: TGTGCCAGCAGTTTTGGGGCGGGAAGTCAGTATTTT.

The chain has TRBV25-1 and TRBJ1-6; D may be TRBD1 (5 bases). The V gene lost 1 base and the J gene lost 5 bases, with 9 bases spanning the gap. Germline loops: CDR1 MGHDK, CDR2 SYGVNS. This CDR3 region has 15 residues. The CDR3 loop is CASSESGDNNSPLHF. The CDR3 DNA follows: TGTGCCAGCAGTGAATCGGGGGATAATAATTCACCCCTCCACTTT.

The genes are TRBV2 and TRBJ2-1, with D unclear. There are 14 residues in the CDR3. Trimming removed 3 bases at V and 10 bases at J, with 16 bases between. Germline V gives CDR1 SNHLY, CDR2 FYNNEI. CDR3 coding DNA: TGTGCCAGCAGTGACGGTTTTGCCGACGGGGAGCAGTTCTTC. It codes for CASSDGFADGEQFF.

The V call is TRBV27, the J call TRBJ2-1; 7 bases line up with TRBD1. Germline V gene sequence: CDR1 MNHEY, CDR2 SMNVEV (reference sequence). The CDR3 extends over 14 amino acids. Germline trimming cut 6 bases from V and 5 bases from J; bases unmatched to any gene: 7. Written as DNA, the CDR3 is TGTGCCAGCAGGAAGGGGGCCCCTAACAATGAGCAGTTCTTC. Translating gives CASRKGAPNNEQFF.

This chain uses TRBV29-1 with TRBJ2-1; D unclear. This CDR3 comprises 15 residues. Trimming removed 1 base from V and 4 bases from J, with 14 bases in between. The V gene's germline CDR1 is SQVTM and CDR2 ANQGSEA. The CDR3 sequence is CSVEGQKNEYNEQFF. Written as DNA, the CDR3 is TGCAGCGTTGAAGGGCAGAAAAATGAGTACAATGAGCAGTTCTTC.

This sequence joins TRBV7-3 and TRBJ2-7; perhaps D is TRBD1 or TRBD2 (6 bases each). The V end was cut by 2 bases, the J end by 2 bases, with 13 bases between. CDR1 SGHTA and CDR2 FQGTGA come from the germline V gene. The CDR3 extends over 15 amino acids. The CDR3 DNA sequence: TGTGCCAGCAGCTTATATCCAGGGGAGGCCTACGAGCAGTACTTC. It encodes CASSLYPGEAYEQYF. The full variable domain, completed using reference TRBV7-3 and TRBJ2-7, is GAGVSQTPSNKVTEKGKYVELRCDPISGHTALYWYRQSLGQGPEFLIYFQGTGAADDSGLPNDRFFAVRPEGSVSTLKIQRTERGDSAVYLCASSLYPGEAYEQYFGPGTRLTVT.

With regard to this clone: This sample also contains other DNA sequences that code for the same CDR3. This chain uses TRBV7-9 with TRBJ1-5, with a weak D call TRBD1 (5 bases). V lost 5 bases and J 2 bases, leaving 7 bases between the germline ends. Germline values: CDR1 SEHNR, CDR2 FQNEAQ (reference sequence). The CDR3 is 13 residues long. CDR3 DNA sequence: TGTGCCAGCAGCCGGGGGGGCAATCAGCCCCAGCATTTT. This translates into CASSRGGNQPQHF.

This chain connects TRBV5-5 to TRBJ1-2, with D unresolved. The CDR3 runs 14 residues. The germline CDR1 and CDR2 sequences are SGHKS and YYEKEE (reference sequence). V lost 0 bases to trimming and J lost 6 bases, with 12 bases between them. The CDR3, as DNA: TGTGCCAGCAGCTTGGAAGGCCGAGCAGATGGCTACACCTTC. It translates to CASSLEGRADGYTF. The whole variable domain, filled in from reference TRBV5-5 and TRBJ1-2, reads DAGVTQSPTHLIKTRGQQVTLRCSPISGHKSVSWYQQVLGQGPQFIFQYYEKEERGRGNFPDRFSARQFPNYSSELNVNALLLGDSALYLCASSLEGRADGYTFGSGTRLTVV.

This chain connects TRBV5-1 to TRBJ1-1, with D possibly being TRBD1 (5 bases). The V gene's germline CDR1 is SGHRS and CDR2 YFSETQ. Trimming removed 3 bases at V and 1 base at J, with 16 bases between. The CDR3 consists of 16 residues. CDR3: CASSSGVGVGNTEAFF. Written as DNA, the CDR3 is TGCGCCAGCAGCTCGGGGGTAGGGGTTGGGAACACTGAAGCTTTCTTT.

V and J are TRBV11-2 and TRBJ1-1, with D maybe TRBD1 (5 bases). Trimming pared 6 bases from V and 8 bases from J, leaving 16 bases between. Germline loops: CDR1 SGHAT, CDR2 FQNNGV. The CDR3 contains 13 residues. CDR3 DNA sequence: TGTGCCAGCAGATCCCCCCGGGGACCAGAAGCTTTCTTT. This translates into CASRSPRGPEAFF.

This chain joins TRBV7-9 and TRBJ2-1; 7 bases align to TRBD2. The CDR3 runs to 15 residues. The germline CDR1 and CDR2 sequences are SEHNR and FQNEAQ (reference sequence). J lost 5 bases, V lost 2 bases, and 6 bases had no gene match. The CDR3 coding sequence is TGTGCCAGCAGCTTACTTCTAGCGGAGAACAATGAGCAGTTCTTC. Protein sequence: CASSLLLAENNEQFF.

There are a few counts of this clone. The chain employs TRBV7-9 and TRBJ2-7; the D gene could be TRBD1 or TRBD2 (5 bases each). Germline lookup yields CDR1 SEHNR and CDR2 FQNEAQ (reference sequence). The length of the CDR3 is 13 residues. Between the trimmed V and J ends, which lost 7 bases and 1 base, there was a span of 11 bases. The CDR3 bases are TGTGCCAGCATGACGGGACCTTCCTACGAGCAGTACTTC. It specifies CASMTGPSYEQYF. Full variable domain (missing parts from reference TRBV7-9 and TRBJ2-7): DTGVSQNPRHKITKRGQNVTFRCDPISEHNRLYWYRQTLGQGPEFLTYFQNEAQLEKSRLLSDRFSAERPKGSFSTLEIQRTEQGDSAMYLCASMTGPSYEQYFGPGTRLTVT.